This entry lists 23 T cell receptor beta chains sequenced from one sample in a study of control samples from healthy donors and cancer patients. The table came from immunoSEQ multiplex PCR; TCRdb's copy has only in-frame clones and leaves some out. The sample holds about 79,000 clones, more than 85% seen once. Sequenced material: PBMCs. The source of these receptors is a woman in her 40s with lung cancer.

The chain combines TRBV11-3 with TRBJ2-7; no clear D. With 6 bases removed from V and 2 bases from J, the gap between germline ends came to 11 bases. The germline V gene has CDR1 SGHNT and CDR2 YENEEA. The CDR3 contains 13 residues. The CDR3 bases are TGTGCCAGCAGTCTAGGACGGACCTACGAGCAGTACTTC. Encoded protein: CASSLGRTYEQYF.

The gene calls are TRBV6-5 and TRBJ1-1; TRBD1 might be the D (6 bases). Germline V gene sequence: CDR1 MNHEY, CDR2 SVGAGI. This CDR3 is 14 amino acids long. Trimming took 6 bases from V and 4 from J, leaving 15 bases between them. This CDR3 is CASSRDRTRTEAFF. The CDR3 DNA follows: TGTGCCAGCAGCCGCGACAGGACTCGCACTGAAGCTTTCTTT.

The CDR3 DNA is TGTGCCAGCAGCTTGGGGGTTAGCCGAACCACAGATACGCAGTATTTT. It yields the protein CASSLGVSRTTDTQYF. The chain uses TRBV5-4 and TRBJ2-3; D is ambiguous. This CDR3 is built from 16 residues. Trimming shortened V by 0 bases and J by 2 bases, and 13 bases separated the two germline ends. CDR1 and CDR2 from the germline V gene are SGHNT and YYREEE (reference sequence).

The chain employs TRBV25-1 and TRBJ1-2; no clear D gene. This CDR3 has 13 amino acids. CDR1 and CDR2 from the germline V gene are MGHDK and SYGVNS. The ends were cut back, 0 bases at V and 7 bases at J, with 9 bases in the middle. The CDR3 region has the DNA TGTGCCAGCAGTGAATATGGAGGAGGTGGCTACACCTTC. Translation gives CASSEYGGGGYTF.

Only one count was recorded for this clone. The CDR3 region is CASSLDPTVAKNIQYF. The CDR3 DNA reads TGCGCCAGCAGCTTGGACCCCACAGTAGCCAAAAACATTCAGTACTTC. The chain joins TRBV5-1 to TRBJ2-4; D is undetermined. Trimming shortened V by 0 bases and J by 0 bases, and 10 bases separated the two germline ends. CDR1 and CDR2 from the germline V gene are SGHRS and YFSETQ. The CDR3 covers 16 residues.

CDR3: CASSLGGQTNTGELFF. The CDR3 nucleotides read TGTGCCAGCAGCCTGGGTGGGCAGACGAACACCGGGGAGCTGTTTTTT. The rearrangement links TRBV5-4 to TRBJ2-2, with D uncertain. Between the trimmed V and J ends, which lost 4 bases and 0 bases, there was a span of 13 bases. The CDR3 consists of 16 residues. The germline V gene encodes CDR1 SGHNT and CDR2 YYREEE (reference sequence).

This clone was seen once. The J gene is TRBJ2-1, the V gene TRBV3-1 (or the pseudogene TRBV3-2); 7 bases line up with TRBD2. CDR1 is LGHDT and CDR2 is YNNKEL in the germline V gene (reference sequence). J lost 0 bases, V lost 4 bases, and 3 bases had no gene match. The length of the CDR3 is 15 residues. The DNA for the CDR3 is TGTGCCAGCAGCCCGCGGACTAGCTCCTACAATGAGCAGTTCTTC. Amino acid sequence: CASSPRTSSYNEQFF.

This chain connects TRBV19 to TRBJ2-7, with D tentatively TRBD1 or TRBD2 (5 bases each). The CDR3 has 14 amino acids. The germline V gene has CDR1 LNHDA and CDR2 SQIVND (reference sequence). The germline V and J ends were trimmed by 3 bases and 3 bases, with 12 bases remaining between them. CDR3 in amino acids: CASSIGAGFYEQYF. The CDR3 nucleotides are TGTGCCAGTAGTATCGGGGCAGGCTTCTACGAGCAGTACTTC. The whole variable domain, remainder taken from reference TRBV19 and TRBJ2-7, is DGGITQSPKYLFRKEGQNVTLSCEQNLNHDAMYWYRQDPGQGLRLIYYSQIVNDFQKGDIAEGYSVSREKKESFPLTVTSAQKNPTAFYLCASSIGAGFYEQYFGPGTRLTVT.

V usage is TRBV5-5 and J usage is TRBJ2-1; D unresolved. V was shortened by 1 base and J by 6 bases, with 14 bases between the two germline ends. The CDR3 totals 15 residues. Germline V gives CDR1 SGHKS, CDR2 YYEKEE (reference sequence). CDR3 loop: CASSLTAPSTNEQFF. In DNA form, the CDR3 reads TGTGCCAGCAGCTTGACCGCCCCTTCCACCAATGAGCAGTTCTTC.

The chain couples TRBV5-1 to TRBJ2-1; 14 nucleotides align to TRBD2. The V gene end was trimmed by 4 bases and the J gene end by 8 bases; junction bases not matched to a gene: 8. The CDR3 spans 16 residues. The germline V gene has CDR1 SGHRS and CDR2 YFSETQ. CDR3 protein: CASSLRTSGGPDEQFF. In nucleotides, the CDR3 is TGCGCCAGCAGCCTCCGGACTAGCGGGGGGCCGGATGAGCAGTTCTTC.

The rearrangement links TRBV19 to TRBJ1-5; 7 bases align to TRBD1. V lost 6 bases and J lost 7; bases outside the gene matches: 15. This CDR3 region has 16 residues. Looked up from germline, CDR1 is LNHDA and CDR2 is SQIVND (reference sequence). CDR3 DNA sequence: TGTGCCAGTAGCCTTCCACCAAAGACAGGGACCCAGCCCCAGCATTTT. As protein: CASSLPPKTGTQPQHF. The whole variable domain, filled in from reference TRBV19 and TRBJ1-5, reads DGGITQSPKYLFRKEGQNVTLSCEQNLNHDAMYWYRQDPGQGLRLIYYSQIVNDFQKGDIAEGYSVSREKKESFPLTVTSAQKNPTAFYLCASSLPPKTGTQPQHFGDGTRLSIL.

The chain couples TRBV25-1 to TRBJ1-4; tentative D call: TRBD1 (5 bases). The CDR3 consists of 15 residues. Germline values: CDR1 MGHDK, CDR2 SYGVNS. V was shortened by 1 base and J by 5 bases, with 11 bases between the two germline ends. As DNA, the CDR3 is TGTGCCAGCAGTGAATCGACACAGGTGAATGAAAAACTGTTTTTT. Translation gives CASSESTQVNEKLFF.

The chain uses TRBV3-1 (or the pseudogene TRBV3-2) and TRBJ2-5, with 13 bases fitting TRBD2. Germline assignment: CDR1 LGHDT and CDR2 YNNKEL (reference sequence). This CDR3 is built from 17 residues. The trim removed 3 bases at V and 3 bases at J, leaving 7 bases unmatched. In DNA form, the CDR3 reads TGTGCCAGCAGCCACTCGGGACTAGCGGGGAGAAAAGAGACCCAGTACTTC. The encoded protein is CASSHSGLAGRKETQYF.

The J gene is TRBJ2-2, the V gene TRBV2, with D possibly being TRBD1 or TRBD2 (5 bases each). Between the trimmed V and J ends, which lost 2 bases and 6 bases, there was a span of 13 bases. Germline CDR1 SNHLY, CDR2 FYNNEI. The CDR3 has 15 residues. The CDR3 sequence is CASSESRGRAGELFF. CDR3 DNA sequence: TGTGCCAGCAGTGAAAGCCGGGGCCGGGCCGGGGAGCTGTTTTTT.

The chain has TRBV12-5 and TRBJ1-1; tentatively, D is TRBD1 (6 bases). Germline assignment: CDR1 LGHNT and CDR2 FRNRAP. This CDR3 is 17 amino acids long. V lost 3 bases to trimming and J lost 0 bases, with 17 bases between them. In DNA, the CDR3 is TGTGCTAGTGGTTTCCCCCGGGACAAGACCTTGAACACTGAAGCTTTCTTT. The encoded protein is CASGFPRDKTLNTEAFF.

V is TRBV21-1 and J is TRBJ2-7; the D call in the table, TRBD2, was not verified against the DNA. TRBV21-1 is a pseudogene segment. The CDR3 has 14 residues. The CDR3 coding sequence is TGTGCCACCGGGGGGGGTTTAGTATCCTACGAGCAGTACTTC. This translates into CATGGGLVSYEQYF.

This clone is a singleton in its sample. The chain links TRBV5-1 to TRBJ1-2; perhaps TRBD1 as D (5 bases). Trimming left V 0 bases short and J 6 bases short, with 18 bases between. The germline V gene has CDR1 SGHRS and CDR2 YFSETQ. The CDR3 covers 16 residues. CDR3 coding DNA: TGCGCCAGCAGCTTGGCCCCACAGGACCTGCCAGATGGCTACACCTTC. Translated: CASSLAPQDLPDGYTF. The whole variable domain, filled in from reference TRBV5-1 and TRBJ1-2, reads KAGVTQTPRYLIKTRGQQVTLSCSPISGHRSVSWYQQTPGQGLQFLFEYFSETQRNKGNFPGRFSGRQFSNSRSEMNVSTLELGDSALYLCASSLAPQDLPDGYTFGSGTRLTVV.

The J gene is TRBJ2-2, the V gene TRBV19; the D gene is possibly TRBD1 (5 bases). The CDR3 is made up of 14 amino acids. V shed 7 bases and J shed 1 base, with 10 bases lying between them. CDR1 and CDR2 (germline): LNHDA, SQIVND (reference sequence). CDR3 bases: TGTGCCAGTATGGGGCAGGGGAACACCGGGGAGCTGTTTTTT. Its protein product is CASMGQGNTGELFF.

The genes are TRBV3-1 (or the pseudogene TRBV3-2) and TRBJ1-2; D gene ambiguous. Germline V lookup: CDR1 LGHDT, CDR2 YNNKEL (reference sequence). The CDR3 totals 15 residues. Trimming took 0 bases from V and 8 from J, leaving 16 bases between them. The CDR3 DNA is TGTGCCAGCAGCCAAGATCAGGATTCCGCTTGGGGCTACACCTTC. Residues: CASSQDQDSAWGYTF.

The chain uses TRBV28 and TRBJ2-7, with D hard to call. Per the germline V gene, CDR1 is MDHEN and CDR2 is SYDVKM. This CDR3 comprises 13 residues. Trimming removed 5 bases from V and 6 bases from J, with 14 bases in between. CDR3: CASSPYSSREQYF. CDR3 in DNA: TGTGCCAGCAGTCCCTATTCGTCGCGCGAGCAGTACTTC. The whole variable domain, remainder taken from reference TRBV28 and TRBJ2-7, is DVKVTQSSRYLVKRTGEKVFLECVQDMDHENMFWYRQDPGLGLRLIYFSYDVKMKEKGDIPEGYSVSREKKERFSLILESASTNQTSMYLCASSPYSSREQYFGPGTRLTVT.

This chain joins TRBV9 and TRBJ1-1; D uncertain. Trimming took off 2 bases at V and 4 bases at J, with 12 bases between the two ends. The CDR3 runs 14 residues. Germline loops: CDR1 SGDLS, CDR2 YYNGEE. The CDR3 is CASSVTGKATEAFF. The CDR3 nucleotides are TGTGCCAGCAGCGTGACCGGGAAAGCCACTGAAGCTTTCTTT. Variable domain in full (rest from reference TRBV9 and TRBJ1-1): DSGVTQTPKHLITATGQRVTLRCSPRSGDLSVYWYQQSLDQGLQFLIQYYNGEERAKGNILERFSAQQFPDLHSELNLSSLELGDSALYFCASSVTGKATEAFFGQGTRLTVV.

This rearrangement joins TRBV5-4 to TRBJ2-7; 14 positions match TRBD2. Losses at the gene ends were 1 base for V and 0 bases for J; bases not matched to a gene: 6. Germline CDR1 SGHNT, CDR2 YYREEE (reference sequence). The CDR3 contains 18 residues. Here the CDR3 DNA reads TGTGCCAGCAGCTTGAGGGGGACTAGCGGGGGTCGCTCCTACGAGCAGTACTTC. It yields the protein CASSLRGTSGGRSYEQYF.

Here the CDR3 DNA reads TGTGCCAGCAGTCCTCGGGAGTACCAAGAGACCCAGTACTTC. Amino acid sequence: CASSPREYQETQYF. J is TRBJ2-5 and V is TRBV28; possibly TRBD2 for D (6 bases). Germline V gives CDR1 MDHEN, CDR2 SYDVKM. This CDR3 is built from 14 residues. V shed 5 bases and J shed 0 bases, with 10 bases lying between them.